A selection of T cell receptor beta chains follows, all from one sample in a study of spatial heterogeneity in lung cancer. TCRdb redid the calling of the 5' RACE reads with MiXCR, one entry per CDR3 protein. The sample holds around 13,000 distinct CDR3 sequences, 5.1% seen once. Material: lung tumor tissue, obtained at surgery. The receptors stem from a male donor with early-stage non-small cell lung cancer. CDR3s leave out the opening cysteine and the closing phenylalanine or tryptophan. Fields, in order: V gene, clone size, CDR3 protein. A clone size is listed for some rows: how often the clone was seen (once, few, many), or a class if it is expanded.

V gene: TRBV5-1
clone size: many
CDR3 protein: ASSSGVLGNTIY

V gene: TRBV4-1
clone size: many
CDR3 protein: ASSQSGHSNQPQH

V gene: TRBV20-1
clone size: -
CDR3 protein: SAWDRAQETQY

V gene: TRBV4-1
clone size: many
CDR3 protein: ASRLSGQGENEKLF

V gene: TRBV5-5
clone size: many
CDR3 protein: ASSLGSSPRVDGYT

V gene: TRBV20-1
clone size: many
CDR3 protein: SARDGRAGDGEQF

V gene: TRBV6-1
clone size: many
CDR3 protein: ASSETRVYSNQPQH

V gene: TRBV11-2
clone size: many
CDR3 protein: ASSLTPTSGVYGGTGELF

V gene: TRBV4-1
clone size: many
CDR3 protein: ASSATSGIYTGELF

V gene: TRBV13
clone size: many
CDR3 protein: ASSLGLDTQY

V gene: TRBV29-1
clone size: few
CDR3 protein: SVEGGGPFYGYT

V gene: TRBV10-3
clone size: many
CDR3 protein: AISLQGYTEAF

V gene: TRBV7-2
clone size: medium-sized
CDR3 protein: ASSRSGVYNSPLH

V gene: TRBV7-2
clone size: many
CDR3 protein: ASSLGGSFNNSPLH

V gene: TRBV7-9
clone size: -
CDR3 protein: ASSSTLGRRVPNTEAF

V gene: TRBV4-3
clone size: many
CDR3 protein: ASSQEWRVLYGYT

V gene: TRBV7-2
clone size: many
CDR3 protein: ASSKQGADTQY

V gene: TRBV7-2
clone size: many
CDR3 protein: ASSLGRVQMAGANVLT

V gene: TRBV6-1
clone size: few
CDR3 protein: ASSEASRGTSPLH

V gene: TRBV6-5
clone size: many
CDR3 protein: ASTGQGRSNSPLH

V gene: TRBV6-4
clone size: -
CDR3 protein: ASSDSTGQGIGELF

V gene: TRBV6-1
clone size: medium-sized
CDR3 protein: ASSEGIGEREAEAF

V gene: TRBV29-1
clone size: many
CDR3 protein: SVPKGPGANVLT

V gene: TRBV20-1
clone size: many
CDR3 protein: SARIQGINQPQH

V gene: TRBV4-1
clone size: few
CDR3 protein: ASSQKTGVGDTQY

V gene: TRBV2
clone size: many
CDR3 protein: ASSVNLDQPQH

V gene: TRBV5-1
clone size: many
CDR3 protein: ASSLGDAQETQY

V gene: TRBV20-1
clone size: few
CDR3 protein: SARDTLDSPLH

V gene: TRBV5-1
clone size: many
CDR3 protein: ASSLPTTSGGSEQF

V gene: TRBV21-1
clone size: many
CDR3 protein: ASSDPETQY

V gene: TRBV4-3
clone size: -
CDR3 protein: ASSQDLQGVSYGYT

V gene: TRBV20-1
clone size: many
CDR3 protein: SAPDRALQETQY

V gene: TRBV20-1
clone size: -
CDR3 protein: SARDFGQGSPGELF

V gene: TRBV11-2
clone size: many
CDR3 protein: ASSSGDGELF

V gene: TRBV9
clone size: many
CDR3 protein: ASSVSRKSVPHEQF

V gene: TRBV27
clone size: -
CDR3 protein: ASSLSRGSEAF

V gene: TRBV20-1
clone size: many
CDR3 protein: SARGRGYNQPQH

V gene: TRBV20-1
clone size: many
CDR3 protein: SAFAVSGLLGEQY

V gene: TRBV5-1
clone size: few
CDR3 protein: ASSLGGGTGGLGTEAF